These T cell receptor beta chains were read from a single sample in a study of regulatory T cells in long-lasting Graves disease. MiXCR, run by TCRdb on the multiplex PCR reads, gives a single entry per CDR3 protein. The sample lists 350,000 to 550,000 distinct CDR3 sequences; 14% were seen once. The same data also contributed to another study, on T cells in Graves' hyperthyroidism and ophthalmopathy.

Source: peripheral blood mononuclear cells (PBMCs), taken at new diagnosis, from a patient treated with antithyroid drugs. Every receptor here comes from a woman aged 50 to 65 with Graves disease. CDR3s include the opening cysteine and the closing phenylalanine or tryptophan. Each record gives: clone size, V gene, D gene, J gene, CDR3 DNA, CDR3 protein. The D gene is left open where the match is weak. The size field is filled for only some rows; it gives once, few, many or a size class.

many	TRBV6-2/TRBV6-3	.	TRBJ2-7	TGTGCCAGCAGTTCAGAGGGGACCTACGAGCAGTACTTC	CASSSEGTYEQYF
.	TRBV6-4	.	TRBJ2-2	TGTGCCAGCAGACCAGGGCCCCCGAACACCGGGGAGCTGTTTTTT	CASRPGPPNTGELFF
.	TRBV28	.	TRBJ2-6	TGTGCCAGCAGGGAGGGGGCCGGGGCCAACGTCCTGACTTTC	CASREGAGANVLTF
.	TRBV7-6	TRBD1	TRBJ2-7	TGTGCCAGCAGCCCGCCCGGGACAGGGCCCTACGAGCAGTACTTC	CASSPPGTGPYEQYF
.	TRBV18	TRBD2	TRBJ2-1	TGTGCCAGCTCACCGGGGACTAGCGGGAGGGCTAAAGAGCAGTTCTTC	CASSPGTSGRAKEQFF
many	TRBV3-1	.	TRBJ2-7	TGTGCCAGCAGCCAAGATGGAGGTGACGAGCAGTACTTC	CASSQDGGDEQYF
many	TRBV11-3	.	TRBJ1-2	TGTGCCAGCAGCGTAATCCTGGTAGACAGGACTAACTATGGCTACACCTTC	CASSVILVDRTNYGYTF
many	TRBV3-1	TRBD1	TRBJ2-1	TGTGCCAGCAGCTTTGGACAGGGGGCTTACAATGAGCAGTTCTTC	CASSFGQGAYNEQFF
many	TRBV7-9	.	TRBJ2-6	TGTGCCAGCCCTCCCCAGAGCTCTGGGGCCAACGTCCTGACTTTC	CASPPQSSGANVLTF
many	TRBV30	TRBD1	TRBJ1-5	TGTGCCTGGAGTACAGGGGACAATCAGCCCCAGCATTTT	CAWSTGDNQPQHF
many	TRBV5-1	TRBD1	TRBJ1-2	TGCGCCAGCAGCCCGGGGGACAGGGGGCATTATGGCTACACCTTC	CASSPGDRGHYGYTF
many	TRBV27	TRBD2	TRBJ2-7	TGTGCCAGCAGTCCATCTAGCGGGAGCGCCTACGAGCAGTACTTC	CASSPSSGSAYEQYF
.	TRBV11-2	.	TRBJ2-1	TGTGCCAGCAGCTTACATGCGATTGAGCAGTTCTTC	CASSLHAIEQFF
.	TRBV27	.	TRBJ1-2	TGTGCCAGCAGTCCTTGGACTGGTGGCTACACCTTC	CASSPWTGGYTF
few	TRBV4-2	.	TRBJ2-6	TGTGCCAGCAGCCCCGTACAACAAACCTCTGGGGCCAACGTCCTGACTTTC	CASSPVQQTSGANVLTF
many	TRBV5-1	.	TRBJ2-7	TGCGCCAGCAGCTCGGCGGGACAGATACTTTACGAGCAATACTTC	CASSSAGQILYEQYF
many	TRBV3-1	.	TRBJ2-3	TGTGCCAGCAGCTTGCCCGGGGGATTAGATACGCAGTATTTT	CASSLPGGLDTQYF
few	TRBV29-1	.	TRBJ2-5	TGCAGCGTGAATGGACCAAAGGAAGAGACCCAGTACTTC	CSVNGPKEETQYF
.	TRBV5-6	.	TRBJ1-2	TGTGCCAGCAGGGCAGGATATGGCTACACCTTC	CASRAGYGYTF
few	TRBV2	TRBD2	TRBJ2-1	TGTGCCAGCAGTGATAGCGGAGCGGGGTACAATGAGCAGTTCTTC	CASSDSGAGYNEQFF
.	TRBV5-1	.	TRBJ1-2	TGCGCCAGCAGCTTGGAAGCAGACTATGGCTACACCTTC	CASSLEADYGYTF
many	TRBV11-2	.	TRBJ2-7	TGTGCCAGCAGCCGATCGACCTCCTACGAGCAGTACTTC	CASSRSTSYEQYF
many	TRBV5-1	.	TRBJ2-2	TGCGCCAGCCAAATTACTAGCACCGGGGAGCTGTTTTTT	CASQITSTGELFF
.	TRBV5-1	.	TRBJ2-5	TGCGCCAGCAGCTTGGTCGCCGAGACCAGGGGGAGGCGGGAGACCCAGTACTTC	CASSLVAETRGRRETQYF
.	TRBV6-1	TRBD1	TRBJ2-2	TGTGCCAGCACAGTCGCTCTAGGGCAGGCAGGGGGCACCGGGGAGCTGTTTTTT	CASTVALGQAGGTGELFF
few	TRBV20-1	.	TRBJ1-5	TGCAGTGCTTCAAAGACCTTGGATCAGCCCCAGCATTTT	CSASKTLDQPQHF
many	TRBV4-2	.	TRBJ1-1	TGTGCCAGCAGCCAAGAGCAAGGAGAAGCTTTCTTT	CASSQEQGEAFF
.	TRBV5-5	.	TRBJ1-1	TGTGCCAGCAGCTTGGCGGAGGGACAAACTGAAGCTTTCTTT	CASSLAEGQTEAFF
few	TRBV5-1	.	TRBJ2-2	TGCGCCAGCAGCTTGGACAGGGAGACCGGGGAGCTGTTTTTT	CASSLDRETGELFF
few	TRBV28	.	TRBJ1-1	TGTGCCAGCAGTTCCGCCTCAGGGGACGGTGAAGCTTTCTTT	CASSSASGDGEAFF
few	TRBV5-1	TRBD2	TRBJ2-3	TGCGCCAGCAGCTTCCTGCTCGGGAGGACAGATACGCAGTATTTT	CASSFLLGRTDTQYF
many	TRBV7-6	TRBD1	TRBJ2-7	TGTGCCAGCAGCTTTGGACAGGCCGTTGTCTACGAGCAGTACTTC	CASSFGQAVVYEQYF
few	TRBV20-1	.	TRBJ2-3	TGCAGTGCTCCCCCTCTTGGCACAGATACGCAGTATTTT	CSAPPLGTDTQYF
many	TRBV28	TRBD2	TRBJ2-5	TGTGCCAGCAGTTCCCCGGTAGCGGGTGCAGAGACCCAGTACTTC	CASSSPVAGAETQYF
many	TRBV6-1	.	TRBJ2-1	TGTGCCAGCAATAGAGAGGGTAATGAGCAGTTCTTC	CASNREGNEQFF
few	TRBV11-2	.	TRBJ2-2	TGTGCCAGCAGCTTAGGTGGGAGTCTAATTGGGGAGCTGTTTTTT	CASSLGGSLIGELFF
.	TRBV30	TRBD2	TRBJ2-7	TGTGCCTGGAGTGTACTAGCGGGAGAATGGGAGCAGTACTTC	CAWSVLAGEWEQYF
many	TRBV7-9	.	TRBJ2-1	TGTGCCAGCAGCGACAGGCCAGGACAGCTCAATGAGCAGTTCTTC	CASSDRPGQLNEQFF
.	TRBV5-1	.	TRBJ2-3	TGCGCCAGCAGCTTGGGGCTGGACAGCGGGGCCCTAAGCACAGATACGCAGTATTTT	CASSLGLDSGALSTDTQYF
many	TRBV20-1	.	TRBJ1-1	TGCAGTGCTAGAGTTTACCTGAACACTGAAGCTTTCTTT	CSARVYLNTEAFF
many	TRBV7-9	.	TRBJ2-2	TGTGCCAGCAGCCCGAAGGGAGTTGGGGAGCTGTTTTTT	CASSPKGVGELFF
few	TRBV5-1	TRBD2	TRBJ2-7	TGCGCCAGCAGCTTGATGGTGACTAGCGGGATGTACGAGCAGTACTTC	CASSLMVTSGMYEQYF
many	TRBV10-3	TRBD2	TRBJ2-7	TGTGCCATCAGTTCTCCCGGGACTATTGGCTCCTACGAGCAGTACTTC	CAISSPGTIGSYEQYF
few	TRBV7-9	TRBD2	TRBJ2-1	TGTGCCAGCAGCTTGGGGGGTACTGCCGGGACTAGACCAAATGAGCAGTTCTTC	CASSLGGTAGTRPNEQFF